A single sample gave rise to the 15 T cell receptor beta chains below, sequenced in a study of PD-L1 blockade in urothelial cancer. Here immunoSEQ multiplex PCR was the method, and the copy in TCRdb shows in-frame clones only, minus some. The sample has about 130,000 clones, about 84% seen once; the top ten hold roughly 2.3%. Time point specified: peripheral blood 6 weeks after treatment start. Sequencing was performed on PBMCs, taken around atezolizumab (anti-PD-L1) treatment. All receptors come from a man aged 45-65 years with urothelial cancer.

The chain joins TRBV14 to TRBJ2-1; D is possibly TRBD2 (5 bases). The V and J ends lost 0 bases and 5 bases respectively, with 8 bases between them. This CDR3 is 14 amino acids long. The germline CDR1 and CDR2 sequences are SGHDN and FVKESK. The CDR3 DNA follows: TGTGCCAGCAGCCAAGATTCCGGGAACAATGAGCAGTTCTTC. Its protein is CASSQDSGNNEQFF.

The CDR3 sequence: CAILQGSYSNQPQHF. CDR3 in DNA: TGTGCCATCCTGCAGGGATCCTATAGCAATCAGCCCCAGCATTTT. The rearrangement joins TRBV28 to TRBJ1-5; possible D gene TRBD1, 5 bases. Trimming took 10 bases from V and 0 from J, leaving 16 bases between them. Germline assignment: CDR1 MDHEN and CDR2 SYDVKM. The CDR3 is 15 amino acids.

V gene TRBV5-4 combines with J gene TRBJ2-3; D is uncertain. The CDR3 length is 15 residues. Trimming took off 0 bases at V and 0 bases at J, with 8 bases between the two ends. Germline-derived CDR1 and CDR2 are SGHNT and YYREEE (reference sequence). CDR3 DNA sequence: TGTGCCAGCAGCTTGGGGAGTTCTAGCACAGATACGCAGTATTTT. Translating it yields CASSLGSSSTDTQYF.

The chain combines TRBV19 with TRBJ2-7; 9 bases align to TRBD2. Trimming cost V 5 bases and J 3 bases; bases outside gene matches: 8. The CDR3 loop spans 15 amino acids. CDR1 is LNHDA and CDR2 is SQIVND in the germline V gene (reference sequence). The CDR3 loop is CASSSVSGSGYEQYF. CDR3 DNA: TGTGCCAGTAGTTCCGTTAGCGGGAGCGGCTACGAGCAGTACTTC.

The chain links TRBV10-2 to TRBJ2-7; no firm D call. V was clipped by 8 bases and J by 0 bases, with 8 bases between them. The CDR3 spans 12 residues. Looked up from germline, CDR1 is WSHSY and CDR2 is SAAADI. CDR3: CASLSSSYEQYF. In nucleotides, the CDR3 is TGCGCCAGCCTGTCCAGCTCCTACGAGCAGTACTTC.

The J gene is TRBJ1-1, the V gene TRBV6-1, with 9 bases fitting TRBD1. V dropped 7 bases and J dropped 4; count of bases not matched to a gene: 7. Germline V gene sequence: CDR1 MNHNS, CDR2 SASEGT. There are 14 residues in the CDR3. CDR3 nucleotide sequence: TGTGCCAGCACCTGGGACAGGGTTTCCACTGAAGCTTTCTTT. It yields the protein CASTWDRVSTEAFF.

The chain links TRBV27 to TRBJ1-2; perhaps TRBD1 as D (6 bases). The CDR3 runs 16 residues. Germline CDR1 is MNHEY and CDR2 is SMNVEV (reference sequence). Trimming removed 2 bases from V and 0 bases from J, with 13 bases in between. In nucleotides, the CDR3 is TGTGCCAGCAGTTTAACGCAGGGGTGGGCTAACTATGGCTACACCTTC. It encodes CASSLTQGWANYGYTF.

The chain combines TRBV20-1 with TRBJ2-1; D remains ambiguous. The ends were cut back, 6 bases at V and 4 bases at J, with 4 bases in the middle. The V gene's germline CDR1 is DFQATT and CDR2 SNEGSKA (reference sequence). This CDR3 contains 10 residues. For the CDR3, the DNA is TGCAGTGCCATTTACAATGAGCAGTTCTTC. This gives the protein CSAIYNEQFF.

The J gene is TRBJ2-5, the V gene TRBV28; no clear D gene. The ends were cut back, 4 bases at V and 3 bases at J, with 15 bases in the middle. This CDR3 spans 15 amino acids. CDR1 is MDHEN and CDR2 is SYDVKM in the germline V gene. The CDR3 loop reads CASSSTPLRKETQYF. In DNA form, the CDR3 reads TGTGCCAGCAGTTCCACCCCCTTGCGGAAAGAGACCCAGTACTTC.

This clone was seen a single time. The CDR3, as DNA: TGTGCCAGCAGCTCGGGAGGGGCCGGGACAGGGATGCGTGAGACCCAGTACTTC. Translation gives CASSSGGAGTGMRETQYF. The rearrangement uses TRBV11-2 and TRBJ2-5; a weak D match, TRBD1 (9 bases). Trimming shortened V by 4 bases and J by 5 bases, and 26 bases separated the two germline ends. Per the germline V gene, CDR1 is SGHAT and CDR2 is FQNNGV. The CDR3 length is 18 residues.

The chain has TRBV13 and TRBJ2-3, with TRBD2 matching 7 bases. The CDR3 is 16 residues long. Germline V lookup: CDR1 PRHDT, CDR2 FYEKMQ (reference sequence). J was trimmed by 2 bases and V by 5 bases; bases with no gene match: 10. CDR3 region: CASSRSSGLSTDTQYF. The CDR3 DNA reads as TGTGCCAGCAGCAGGTCTAGCGGACTATCCACAGATACGCAGTATTTT. The entire variable domain, with the rest obtained from reference TRBV13 and TRBJ2-3, is as follows: AAGVIQSPRHLIKEKRETATLKCYPIPRHDTVYWYQQGPGQDPQFLISFYEKMQSDKGSIPDRFSAQQFSDYHSELNMSSLELGDSALYFCASSRSSGLSTDTQYFGPGTRLTVL.

The chain recombines TRBV19 with TRBJ2-4; no reliable D call. The germline CDR1 and CDR2 sequences are LNHDA and SQIVND (reference sequence). The CDR3 loop spans 13 amino acids. Trimming removed 2 bases at V and 4 bases at J, with 6 bases between. The CDR3 DNA follows: TGTGCCAGTAGTATAACCCAGAAAAACATTCAGTACTTC. It translates to CASSITQKNIQYF.

This chain connects TRBV6-1 to TRBJ1-1, with TRBD1 matching 8 bases. This CDR3 contains 13 residues. Trimming at V came to 9 bases and at J to 4 bases, leaving 7 bases not matched to a gene. Germline CDR1 is MNHNS and CDR2 is SASEGT. The CDR3 nucleotides are TGTGCCAGTAACTCGGACAGGGTCACTGAAGCTTTCTTT. Amino acids: CASNSDRVTEAFF.

V gene TRBV28 combines with J gene TRBJ2-2; TRBD2 aligns across 8 bases. Losses at the gene ends were 4 bases for V and 2 bases for J; bases not matched to a gene: 3. The CDR3 covers 15 residues. Per the germline V gene, CDR1 is MDHEN and CDR2 is SYDVKM. For the CDR3, the DNA is TGTGCCAGCAGTTCAGCGGGAGCCAACACCGGGGAGCTGTTTTTT. Translated, it gives CASSSAGANTGELFF.

The V call is TRBV27, the J call TRBJ2-2; D not certain. The V gene lost 0 bases and the J gene lost 2 bases, with 4 bases spanning the gap. Germline V gene sequence: CDR1 MNHEY, CDR2 SMNVEV (reference sequence). The CDR3 has 14 residues. The CDR3 spells CASSLSRNTGELFF. CDR3 DNA sequence: TGTGCCAGCAGTTTATCTAGAAACACCGGGGAGCTGTTTTTT.